The 32 T cell receptor beta chains below all came from one sample that was sequenced in a study of blood T cell repertoires in COVID-19 (dated by TCRdb to about 2020). The method behind the library was the immunoSEQ multiplex PCR assay. TCRdb took over this immuneACCESS table, retaining in-frame rearrangements with V and J assigned. Such tables are incomplete; in checked studies, under half of the missing clones stem from an unresolved V gene, and the remainder is unexplained. A total of 35,000 to 45,000 clones appear in this sample, about 86% of them only once. The ten largest clones represent about 4.9% of the sample. Sequencing used peripheral blood. The receptor set was obtained from a man in his forties with active COVID-19.

DNA of the CDR3: TGCGCCAGCAGCCAGCCCTACAGGGGGCGAAAAAACGAGCAGTACTTC. Its translation is CASSQPYRGRKNEQYF. V and J are TRBV4-1 and TRBJ2-7; 9 bases are shared with TRBD1. CDR3 length equals 16 residues. The J segment lost 5 bases and the V segment lost 3 bases, leaving 11 bases of the junction unmatched. Germline values: CDR1 MGHRA, CDR2 YSYEKL.

J is TRBJ2-7 and V is TRBV10-3; TRBD1 matches 8 bases. Germline V gives CDR1 ENHRY, CDR2 SYGVKD. J was trimmed by 6 bases and V by 9 bases; bases with no gene match: 13. The CDR3 is 14 residues long. The CDR3 region is CAIASGTGRSEQYF. Here the CDR3 DNA reads TGTGCCATTGCCTCCGGGACAGGTAGGTCCGAGCAGTACTTC.

CDR3 loop: CASSSGTGNGYTF. The CDR3 DNA is TGTGCCAGCAGTTCCGGGACAGGGAACGGCTACACCTTC. V usage is TRBV28 and J usage is TRBJ1-2; 9 bases map to TRBD1. The CDR3 runs 13 residues. Germline CDR1 MDHEN, CDR2 SYDVKM. V dropped 4 bases and J dropped 8; count of bases not matched to a gene: 5.

This chain connects TRBV7-3 to TRBJ2-5; D call uncertain. This CDR3 comprises 13 residues. Germline V gene data show CDR1 as SGHTA and CDR2 as FQGTGA. With 0 bases removed from V and 2 bases from J, the gap between germline ends came to 4 bases. The CDR3 nucleotides read TGTGCCAGCAGCTTAACTGTACAAGAGACCCAGTACTTC. Encoded protein: CASSLTVQETQYF.

This clone was detected a few times. The V gene is TRBV4-1, the J gene TRBJ1-6; 11 positions agree with TRBD1. The trim removed 1 base at V and 1 base at J, leaving 9 bases unmatched. CDR1 is MGHRA and CDR2 is YSYEKL in the germline V gene. CDR3 length: 20 amino acids. The CDR3 here is CASSQGGTGGMGSYNSPLHF. CDR3 in DNA: TGCGCCAGCAGCCAAGGCGGGACAGGGGGTATGGGGTCCTATAATTCACCCCTCCACTTT.

This rearrangement joins TRBV9 to TRBJ2-7, with 9 bases fitting TRBD1. Germline V gives CDR1 SGDLS, CDR2 YYNGEE. The CDR3 extends over 15 amino acids. V was clipped by 0 bases and J by 3 bases; unmatched bases: 4. The CDR3 bases are TGTGCCAGCAGCGTAGAGGGGACAGGGATCTACGAGCAGTACTTC. It specifies CASSVEGTGIYEQYF.

The chain couples TRBV11-2 to TRBJ2-7; D might be TRBD2 (5 bases). This CDR3 contains 14 residues. CDR1 and CDR2 (germline): SGHAT, FQNNGV. V lost 1 base and J lost 6, with 13 bases in between. The CDR3 DNA is TGTGCCAGCAGCTTAGCAGTGAAGGGAGTCGAGCAGTACTTC. This gives the protein CASSLAVKGVEQYF.

CDR3 residues: CASSVAGILGTDTQYF. Written as DNA, the CDR3 is TGTGCCAGCAGCGTAGCGGGGATACTGGGCACAGATACGCAGTATTTT. The chain links TRBV9 to TRBJ2-3, with D possibly TRBD2 on 5 matching bases. This CDR3 is built from 16 residues. Germline values: CDR1 SGDLS, CDR2 YYNGEE. V was cut by 0 bases and J by 1 base, with 12 bases left in between. The full variable domain, in which reference TRBV9 and TRBJ2-3 provide the parts outside the CDR3, is DSGVTQTPKHLITATGQRVTLRCSPRSGDLSVYWYQQSLDQGLQFLIQYYNGEERAKGNILERFSAQQFPDLHSELNLSSLELGDSALYFCASSVAGILGTDTQYFGPGTRLTVL.

The chain joins TRBV19 to TRBJ2-7; D possibly corresponds to TRBD2 (6 bases). CDR1 LNHDA and CDR2 SQIVND come from the germline V gene (reference sequence). V lost 3 bases, J lost 3 bases, and 6 bases lay in between. The CDR3 loop spans 12 amino acids. The CDR3 DNA follows: TGTGCCAGTAGTATTAGCGGCTACGAGCAGTACTTC. Its protein product is CASSISGYEQYF.

V usage is TRBV28 and J usage is TRBJ2-7; TRBD2 aligns across 11 bases. V lost 5 bases and J lost 3; bases outside the gene matches: 6. The CDR3 length is 15 residues. The V gene's germline CDR1 is MDHEN and CDR2 SYDVKM. This CDR3 reads CASSIAGGRGYEQYF. The CDR3, as DNA: TGTGCCAGCAGTATAGCGGGAGGGCGGGGCTACGAGCAGTACTTC.

The V and J genes are TRBV10-3 and TRBJ1-1; TRBD1 is a possible D gene (5 bases). CDR1 and CDR2 (germline): ENHRY, SYGVKD. This CDR3 is built from 19 residues. With 7 bases removed from V and 1 base from J, the gap between germline ends came to 28 bases. CDR3 DNA: TGTGCCATCACCCCGGGACTTGACAGCGACGATCCTAGGAACACTGAAGCTTTCTTT. It specifies CAITPGLDSDDPRNTEAFF.

The chain couples TRBV5-4 to TRBJ2-2; D might be TRBD1 (5 bases). V was trimmed by 4 bases and J by 5 bases, leaving 12 bases between them. The germline V gene encodes CDR1 SGHNT and CDR2 YYREEE (reference sequence). This CDR3 region has 14 residues. The DNA for the CDR3 is TGTGCCAGCAGCCAGGGCTATTCTACCGGGGAGCTGTTTTTT. Protein sequence: CASSQGYSTGELFF.

The chain joins TRBV24-1 to TRBJ2-5; tentatively, D is TRBD1 (6 bases). V was shortened by 4 bases and J by 5 bases, with 16 bases between the two germline ends. CDR3 length: 15 residues. Germline CDR1 and CDR2: KGHDR and SFDVKD. The CDR3 spells CATSEAGTNIETQYF. The CDR3 DNA sequence: TGTGCCACCAGTGAGGCCGGGACAAATATTGAGACCCAGTACTTC.

The J gene is TRBJ2-7, the V gene TRBV28; no reliable D call. The germline V gene has CDR1 MDHEN and CDR2 SYDVKM. V was pared by 5 bases and J by 3 bases, with 17 bases between. The CDR3 totals 15 residues. For the CDR3, the DNA is TGTGCCAGCAGTCCGCCCGCTGGGCCCCTCTACGAGCAGTACTTC. This encodes CASSPPAGPLYEQYF. Using reference TRBV28 and TRBJ2-7 for the parts outside the CDR3, the full variable domain is DVKVTQSSRYLVKRTGEKVFLECVQDMDHENMFWYRQDPGLGLRLIYFSYDVKMKEKGDIPEGYSVSREKKERFSLILESASTNQTSMYLCASSPPAGPLYEQYFGPGTRLTVT.

There are a few counts of this clone. This specimen includes other DNA sequences encoding the same CDR3. The genes are TRBV6-5 and TRBJ2-6, with no clear D. The CDR3 covers 13 residues. V gave up 6 bases and J gave up 3 bases, with 6 bases separating them. Germline lookup yields CDR1 MNHEY and CDR2 SVGAGI. The CDR3 region has the DNA TGTGCCAGCAGCCCAGGTGGGGCCAACGTCCTGACTTTC. It specifies CASSPGGANVLTF.

V gene TRBV7-6 combines with J gene TRBJ2-3; TRBD1 might be the D (5 bases). Germline V lookup: CDR1 SGHVS, CDR2 FNYEAQ. V was cut by 2 bases and J by 0 bases, with 12 bases left in between. The length of the CDR3 is 16 residues. The CDR3 is CASSLSGASSTDTQYF. As DNA, the CDR3 is TGTGCCAGCAGCTTATCTGGGGCTTCTAGCACAGATACGCAGTATTTT.

This chain connects TRBV6-4 to TRBJ1-6, with TRBD1 matching 8 bases. Trimming at V came to 6 bases and at J to 4 bases, leaving 5 bases not matched to a gene. The CDR3 runs 15 residues. Germline-derived CDR1 and CDR2 are MRHNA and SNTAGT. The CDR3 coding sequence is TGTGCCAGCAGCCAGGGGGCAGGGTATAATTCACCCCTCCACTTT. Translated: CASSQGAGYNSPLHF.

The chain recombines TRBV6-1 with TRBJ2-7; TRBD2 is a possible D gene (5 bases). V lost 0 bases and J lost 7, with 19 bases in between. The germline gives CDR1 MNHNS, CDR2 SASEGT. CDR3 length: 16 residues. The CDR3 sequence: CASSEAERRALREQYF. DNA of the CDR3: TGTGCCAGCAGTGAAGCGGAGCGGCGGGCCCTTCGGGAGCAGTACTTC.

CDR3 in DNA: TGTGCCAGCAGCCGGGACAGGGTCACCGGGGAGCTGTTTTTT. Translation: CASSRDRVTGELFF. The chain recombines TRBV6-5 with TRBJ2-2, with TRBD1 identical over 9 bases. This CDR3 is 14 amino acids long. Germline V gives CDR1 MNHEY, CDR2 SVGAGI. Trimming cost V 6 bases and J 4 bases; bases outside gene matches: 3.

V gene TRBV5-1 combines with J gene TRBJ1-1; 8 nucleotides agree with TRBD1. The CDR3 has 15 residues. Trimming cost V 4 bases and J 1 base; bases outside gene matches: 6. CDR1 is SGHRS, CDR2 YFSETQ, per germline. CDR3 sequence: CASSTDGQGNTEAFF. The CDR3 DNA reads TGCGCCAGCAGCACCGATGGACAGGGGAACACTGAAGCTTTCTTT.

The V gene is TRBV28, the J gene TRBJ1-2; no reliable D call. Trimming removed 10 bases from V and 3 bases from J, with 15 bases in between. This CDR3 is 13 amino acids long. Per germline, CDR1 MDHEN and CDR2 SYDVKM. The CDR3 spells CATLREPYYGYTF. The CDR3 DNA is TGTGCCACCCTTCGGGAACCGTACTATGGCTACACCTTC.

The V call is TRBV30, the J call TRBJ1-6; no clear D gene. Trimming cost V 2 bases and J 9 bases, with 14 bases left between them. The CDR3 covers 14 residues. CDR1 and CDR2 (germline): GTSNPN, SVGIG (reference sequence). This CDR3 is CAWSPDMKGSPLHF. The CDR3 coding sequence is TGTGCCTGGAGTCCAGACATGAAAGGTTCACCCCTCCACTTT.

The chain combines TRBV28 with TRBJ2-2; D remains ambiguous. Germline values: CDR1 MDHEN, CDR2 SYDVKM. Trimming stripped 2 bases from V and 4 bases from J, with 11 bases between. The CDR3 consists of 15 residues. CDR3 amino acids: CASSLGGARTGELFF. CDR3 DNA sequence: TGTGCCAGCAGTTTAGGCGGAGCGCGCACCGGGGAGCTGTTTTTT.

The CDR3 sequence: CASSATILTYEQYF. CDR3 coding DNA: TGTGCCAGCAGTGCGACAATATTAACCTACGAGCAGTACTTC. The rearrangement links TRBV2 to TRBJ2-7; D remains ambiguous. Trimming pared 4 bases from V and 2 bases from J, leaving 12 bases between. The CDR3 runs to 14 residues. Germline V gene lookup returns CDR1 SNHLY and CDR2 FYNNEI.

The chain recombines TRBV29-1 with TRBJ1-2; 9 nucleotides align to TRBD1. The germline V gene encodes CDR1 SQVTM and CDR2 ANQGSEA. The CDR3 extends over 12 amino acids. V lost 6 bases, J lost 2 bases, and 1 base stayed unmatched. The CDR3 sequence is CSVGQGNYGYTF. In DNA, the CDR3 is TGCAGCGTAGGACAGGGGAACTATGGCTACACCTTC.

This clone was recorded once. The chain recombines TRBV18 with TRBJ2-5, with 8 bases fitting TRBD1. The ends lost 0 bases at V and 5 bases at J; junction bases unmatched: 2. Germline-derived CDR1 and CDR2 are KGHSH and LQKENI. This CDR3 comprises 14 residues. CDR3 nucleotides: TGTGCCAGCTCACCACCCAGGGGGCGGGAGACCCAGTACTTC. Translation gives CASSPPRGRETQYF.

This chain connects TRBV28 to TRBJ1-5, with TRBD1 matching over 8 bases. The V and J ends lost 8 bases and 3 bases, in that order; junction bases with no gene match: 9. Germline V gene lookup returns CDR1 MDHEN and CDR2 SYDVKM. CDR3 length equals 15 residues. This CDR3 reads CASLSVGQDNQPQHF. Here the CDR3 DNA reads TGTGCCAGCCTATCCGTGGGACAGGACAATCAGCCCCAGCATTTT.

The J gene is TRBJ1-1, the V gene TRBV6-4; D possibly corresponds to TRBD1 (6 bases). Per the germline V gene, CDR1 is MRHNA and CDR2 is SNTAGT. The CDR3 is made up of 14 amino acids. V was clipped by 6 bases and J by 4 bases, with 15 bases between them. CDR3: CASRPRDTSTEAFF. As DNA, the CDR3 is TGTGCCAGCAGACCCCGGGACACCAGCACTGAAGCTTTCTTT.

This chain joins TRBV30 and TRBJ2-3; D remains ambiguous. V was pared by 2 bases and J by 6 bases, with 12 bases between. This CDR3 has 13 amino acids. The germline CDR1 and CDR2 sequences are GTSNPN and SVGIG (reference sequence). The CDR3 loop reads CAWSSGPPDTQYF. In DNA form, the CDR3 reads TGTGCCTGGAGTTCGGGTCCACCGGATACGCAGTATTTT.

This rearrangement joins TRBV6-6 to TRBJ1-1, with D possibly TRBD1 on 5 matching bases. Germline assignment: CDR1 MNHNY and CDR2 SVGAGI (reference sequence). This CDR3 is 14 amino acids long. Trimming removed 6 bases at V and 1 base at J, with 12 bases between. CDR3 loop: CASRPLTGNTEAFF. The CDR3 bases are TGTGCCAGCAGACCCCTTACAGGGAACACTGAAGCTTTCTTT.

The chain joins TRBV27 to TRBJ2-3, with D perhaps TRBD1 (6 bases). Germline values: CDR1 MNHEY, CDR2 SMNVEV (reference sequence). The CDR3 spans 11 residues. Trimming shortened V by 10 bases and J by 3 bases, and 8 bases separated the two germline ends. This chain's CDR3 is CATGHTDTQYF. CDR3 in DNA: TGTGCCACGGGACATACAGATACGCAGTATTTT.

The gene calls are TRBV9 and TRBJ2-2; D gene uncertain. CDR1 SGDLS and CDR2 YYNGEE come from the germline V gene. The CDR3 spans 15 residues. Trimming stripped 4 bases from V and 0 bases from J, with 10 bases between. CDR3 in amino acids: CASSPFEANTGELFF. The CDR3 DNA follows: TGTGCCAGCAGCCCCTTTGAGGCGAACACCGGGGAGCTGTTTTTT.